This TCR beta chain was captured by sequencing in a study of PD-1 blockade in classical Hodgkin lymphoma. All the patients suffered relapse after autologous stem cell transplantation, and brentuximab vedotin exposure differed. The length of the CDR3 is 15 residues. CDR1 MGHRA and CDR2 YSYEKL come from the germline V gene. V lost 3 bases and J 2 bases, leaving 14 bases between the germline ends. Only in-frame clones appear in the TCRdb table, and some are missing; sequencing was by immunoSEQ multiplex PCR. The table includes around 100,000 clones, 80% to 90% detected once. The receptor comes from a human donor with classical Hodgkin lymphoma. The chain combines TRBV4-1 with TRBJ2-7, with D uncertain. The sequences come from peripheral blood mononuclear cells (PBMCs), collected before the second cycle of nivolumab. Here the CDR3 reads CASSQPWPGPYEQYF. The CDR3 coding sequence is TGCGCCAGCAGCCAGCCCTGGCCAGGACCCTACGAGCAGTACTTC.